This entry concerns a single T cell receptor beta chain. The data belong to a study of cytomegalovirus exposure and HLA in healthy donors. The PCR used 60 Vbeta and 13 Jbeta primers. Measured with immunoSEQ multiplex PCR; TCRdb has only the in-frame clones, and not every one. The sample shows 100,000 to 150,000 clones, around three quarters of them seen only once. The germline gives CDR1 LNHDA, CDR2 SQIVND (reference sequence). V was cut by 10 bases and J by 0 bases, with 10 bases left in between. The CDR3 has 13 residues. The chain combines TRBV19 with TRBJ1-3; no clear D. The sequence was collected from a woman aged 50 to 60 in good health and CMV-seronegative. Sequenced sample: PBMCs. Here the CDR3 reads CATRHLSGNTIYF. DNA of the CDR3: TGTGCCACCCGACATCTCTCTGGAAACACCATATATTTT.